The source of this T cell receptor (beta chain) is a study of blood T cell repertoires in COVID-19 (TCRdb year 2020). With respect to the entire study: Samples from collaborators originated in the United States, Italy and Spain and spanned both the acute and convalescent phases of COVID-19. The material from the prospective study consisted of cDNA or gDNA derived from T cells, B-cell-depleted T cells, or PBMCs. The dataset comprised deeply sampled blood TCRbeta repertoires from subjects exposed to, actively infected with, or recovered from COVID-19. A freely available public database, intended as a resource for researchers studying the immune response to SARS-CoV-2, is where the repertoires were released. The samples were drawn from the first 160 participants of the ongoing ImmuneRACE study and from over a thousand subjects provided by 6 global collaborators. Nearly every sample came with metadata listing a de-identified subject ID, COVID-19 status, age in years and sex. Where available, HLA class I and class II types were obtained from metadata supplied by the sample provider rather than from assay-based typing. The paper as a whole reports these results and caveats: How much clinical and demographic metadata was included differed by source and by participant, and the metadata was provided uncurated.

Each collaborating institution followed its own protocols to collect whole blood in K2EDTA tubes. Collaborator samples were shipped for TCRbeta analysis as frozen whole blood, isolated PBMCs, or DNA extracted from either sample type. Comments on this clone: Its antigen is still unknown. Base qualities were left out, and no much larger clone turns up one base away.

In the germline V gene (reference sequence), CDR1 corresponds to LGHDT and CDR2 to YNNKEL. Trimming at the junction amounts to 1 base on V and 8 bases on J, and the germline ends lie 9 bases apart. CDR3 length: 13 amino acids, cysteine to phenylalanine. The read is trimmed to its CDR3 DNA, 39 bases read in frame from base 1. The immunoSEQ Assay, a bias-controlled multiplex PCR, was used to amplify TCRbeta CDR3 regions from genomic DNA. The original methods were these. Within the assay, amplification of reference gene primers was used to estimate how many nucleated cells each sample contained. To quantify the absolute abundance of each unique TCRbeta CDR3 rearrangement, sequence reads were collapsed and filtered. For each sample, productive Simpson clonality was calculated as the square root of Simpson's diversity index over productive rearrangements. The source is immuneACCESS, and TCRdb retained only in-frame sequences with V and J called. Part of the clones is not carried over; for the studies checked, unresolved V genes explain less than half of this, and the remainder is unexplained. That table furnishes V, J and clone size, whereas the DNA furnished D and trimming. For this sample the table gives around 150,000 clones, of which 75% to 90% were detected only once. The ten largest clones take up 2.2% of the sample.

Specimen: peripheral blood. The chain joins TRBV3-1 (or the pseudogene TRBV3-2) to TRBJ2-1; the D gene is perhaps TRBD2, on 6 matching bases. The sequence was collected from a man in his 70s with acute or convalescent COVID-19. CDR3 loop: CASSQAGLYEQFF. The DNA is as follows: TGTGCCAGCAGCCAAGCGGGACTGTATGAGCAGTTCTTC.